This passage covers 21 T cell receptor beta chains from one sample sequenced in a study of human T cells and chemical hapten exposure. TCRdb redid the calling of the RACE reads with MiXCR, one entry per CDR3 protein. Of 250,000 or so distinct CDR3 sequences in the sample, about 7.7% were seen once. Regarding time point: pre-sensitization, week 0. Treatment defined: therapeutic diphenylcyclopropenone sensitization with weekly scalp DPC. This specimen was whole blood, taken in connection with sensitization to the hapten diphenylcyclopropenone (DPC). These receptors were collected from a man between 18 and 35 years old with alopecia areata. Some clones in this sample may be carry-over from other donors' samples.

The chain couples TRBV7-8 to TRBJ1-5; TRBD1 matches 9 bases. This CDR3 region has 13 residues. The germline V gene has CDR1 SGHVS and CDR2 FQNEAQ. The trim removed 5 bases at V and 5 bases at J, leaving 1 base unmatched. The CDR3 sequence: CASSGTGHQPQHF. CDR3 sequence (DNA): TGTGCCAGCAGCGGGACAGGGCATCAGCCCCAGCATTTT.

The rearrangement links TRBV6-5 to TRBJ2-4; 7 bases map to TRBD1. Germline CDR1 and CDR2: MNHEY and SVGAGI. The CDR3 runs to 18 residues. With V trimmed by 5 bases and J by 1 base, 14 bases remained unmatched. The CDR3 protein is CASSPNRGGIGAKNIQYF. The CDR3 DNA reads TGTGCCAGCAGTCCAAACAGGGGTGGGATCGGGGCCAAAAACATTCAGTACTTC.

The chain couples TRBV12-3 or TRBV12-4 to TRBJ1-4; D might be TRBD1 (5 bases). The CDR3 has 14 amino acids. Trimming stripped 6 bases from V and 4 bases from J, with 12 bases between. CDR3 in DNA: TGTGCCAGCAGCAAGGGACGGTTTAATGAAAAACTGTTTTTT. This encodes CASSKGRFNEKLFF.

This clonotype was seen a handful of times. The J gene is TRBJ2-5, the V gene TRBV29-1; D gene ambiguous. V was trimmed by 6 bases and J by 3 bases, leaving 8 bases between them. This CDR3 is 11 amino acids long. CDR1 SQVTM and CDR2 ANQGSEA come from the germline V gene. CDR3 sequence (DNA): TGCAGCGTCCGGACGGAAGAGACCCAGTACTTC. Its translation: CSVRTEETQYF.

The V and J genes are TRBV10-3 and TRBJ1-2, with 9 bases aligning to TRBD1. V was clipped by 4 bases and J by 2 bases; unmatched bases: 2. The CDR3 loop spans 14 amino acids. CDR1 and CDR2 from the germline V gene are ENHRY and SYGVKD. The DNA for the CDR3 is TGTGCCATCAGTGGGGGACAGGGCAACTATGGCTACACCTTC. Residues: CAISGGQGNYGYTF.

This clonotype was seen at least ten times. In DNA, the CDR3 is TGTGCCAGCAGTTTGGCCAGGGGCCAGCCCCAGCATTTT. Protein product: CASSLARGQPQHF. This sequence joins TRBV12-3 or TRBV12-4 and TRBJ1-5; maybe TRBD1 (6 bases). V gave up 3 bases and J gave up 7 bases, with 10 bases separating them. There are 13 residues in the CDR3.

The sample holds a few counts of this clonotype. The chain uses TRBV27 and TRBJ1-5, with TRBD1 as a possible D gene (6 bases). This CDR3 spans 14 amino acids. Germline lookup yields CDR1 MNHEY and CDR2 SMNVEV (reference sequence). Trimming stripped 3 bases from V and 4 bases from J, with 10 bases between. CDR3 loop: CASSLATGNQPQHF. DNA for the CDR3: TGTGCCAGCAGTTTGGCGACAGGAAATCAGCCCCAGCATTTT.

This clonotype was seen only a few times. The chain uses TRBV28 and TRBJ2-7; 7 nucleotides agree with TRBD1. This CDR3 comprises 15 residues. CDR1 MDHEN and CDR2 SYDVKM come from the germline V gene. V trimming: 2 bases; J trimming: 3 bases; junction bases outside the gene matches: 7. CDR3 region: CASSLSPGQYYEQYV. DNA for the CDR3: TGTGCCAGCAGTTTAAGTCCGGGACAGTACTACGAGCAGTACGTC.

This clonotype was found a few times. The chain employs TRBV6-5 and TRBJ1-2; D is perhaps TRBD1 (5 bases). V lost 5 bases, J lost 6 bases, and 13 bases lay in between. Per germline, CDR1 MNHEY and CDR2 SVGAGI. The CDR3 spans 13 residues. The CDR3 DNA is TGTGCCAGCAGTGCGCAGGGAATTGATGGCTACACCTTC. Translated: CASSAQGIDGYTF.

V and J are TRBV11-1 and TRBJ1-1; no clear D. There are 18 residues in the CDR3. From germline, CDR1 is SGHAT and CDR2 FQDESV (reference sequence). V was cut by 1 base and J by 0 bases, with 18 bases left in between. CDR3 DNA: TGTGCCAGCAGCTTAGGGGATGCCGGTGGGTGGATGAACACTGAAGCTTTCTTT. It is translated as CASSLGDAGGWMNTEAFF.

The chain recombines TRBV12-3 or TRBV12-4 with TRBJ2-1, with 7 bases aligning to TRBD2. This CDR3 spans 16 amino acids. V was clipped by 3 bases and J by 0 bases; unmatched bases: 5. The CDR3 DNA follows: TGTGCCAGCAGTTTGAGTGCGGGGGTCTCCTACAATGAGCAGTTCTTC. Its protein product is CASSLSAGVSYNEQFF.

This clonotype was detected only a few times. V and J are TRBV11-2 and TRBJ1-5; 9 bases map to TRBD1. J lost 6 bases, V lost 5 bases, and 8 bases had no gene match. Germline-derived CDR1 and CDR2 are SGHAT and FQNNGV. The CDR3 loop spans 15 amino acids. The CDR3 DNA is TGTGCCAGCAGCCAGAACAGGGGGCGAGGTCAGCCCCAGCATTTT. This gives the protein CASSQNRGRGQPQHF.

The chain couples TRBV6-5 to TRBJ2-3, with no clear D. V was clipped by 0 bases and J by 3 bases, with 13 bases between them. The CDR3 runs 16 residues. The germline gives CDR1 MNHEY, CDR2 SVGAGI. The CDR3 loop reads CASSYSIVMGTDTQYF. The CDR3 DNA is TGTGCCAGCAGTTACTCGATAGTCATGGGGACAGATACGCAGTATTTT.

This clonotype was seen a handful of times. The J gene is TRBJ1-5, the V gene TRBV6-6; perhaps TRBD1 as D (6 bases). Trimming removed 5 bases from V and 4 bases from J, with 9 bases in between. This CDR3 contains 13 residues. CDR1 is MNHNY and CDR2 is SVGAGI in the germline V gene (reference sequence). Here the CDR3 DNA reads TGTGCCAGCAGTGGACAGACGAATCAGCCCCAGCATTTT. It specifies CASSGQTNQPQHF.

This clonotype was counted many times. The CDR3 DNA sequence: TGCGCCAGCAGCCACTCCGGGACAGGGGGTGAAAAACTGTTTTTT. It translates to CASSHSGTGGEKLFF. This rearrangement joins TRBV4-3 to TRBJ1-4; 11 nucleotides match TRBD1. In germline, CDR1 is LGHNA, CDR2 YSLEER. J lost 7 bases, V lost 3 bases, and 4 bases had no gene match. This CDR3 has 15 amino acids.

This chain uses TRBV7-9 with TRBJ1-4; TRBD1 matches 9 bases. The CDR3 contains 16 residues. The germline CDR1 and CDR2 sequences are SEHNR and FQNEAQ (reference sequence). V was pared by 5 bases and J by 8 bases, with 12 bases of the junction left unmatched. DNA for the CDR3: TGTGCCAGCAGCCTTATACAAACAGGGGGCGAGGAAAAACTGTTTTTT. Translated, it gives CASSLIQTGGEEKLFF.

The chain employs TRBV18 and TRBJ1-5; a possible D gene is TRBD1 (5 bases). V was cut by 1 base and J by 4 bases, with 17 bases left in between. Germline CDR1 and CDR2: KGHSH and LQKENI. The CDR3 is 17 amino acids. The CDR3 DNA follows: TGTGCCAGCTCACCACTCCCGAGGGGAACCAGGAATCAGCCCCAGCATTTT. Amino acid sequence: CASSPLPRGTRNQPQHF.

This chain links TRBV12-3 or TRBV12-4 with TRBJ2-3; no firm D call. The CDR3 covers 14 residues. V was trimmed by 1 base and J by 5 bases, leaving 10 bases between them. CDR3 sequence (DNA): TGTGCCAGCAGTTTAGGGACGCCCGGAGATACGCAGTATTTT. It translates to CASSLGTPGDTQYF.

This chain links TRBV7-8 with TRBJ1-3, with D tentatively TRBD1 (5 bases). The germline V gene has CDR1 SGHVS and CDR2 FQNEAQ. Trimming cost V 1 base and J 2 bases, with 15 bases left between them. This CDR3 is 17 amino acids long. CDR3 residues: CASSLELWGSPGNTIYF. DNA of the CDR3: TGTGCCAGCAGCTTAGAATTATGGGGCTCCCCTGGAAACACCATATATTTT.

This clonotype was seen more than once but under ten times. The CDR3 bases are TGTGCCAGCAGCCTTCTTCTAGCGGGGGCCACAGATACGCAGTATTTT. It specifies CASSLLLAGATDTQYF. The V and J genes are TRBV3-1 and TRBJ2-3, with 10 bases identical to TRBD2. The germline V gene has CDR1 LGHDT and CDR2 YNNKEL (reference sequence). V lost 4 bases, J lost 2 bases, and 6 bases stayed unmatched. The CDR3 sequence is 16 residues long.

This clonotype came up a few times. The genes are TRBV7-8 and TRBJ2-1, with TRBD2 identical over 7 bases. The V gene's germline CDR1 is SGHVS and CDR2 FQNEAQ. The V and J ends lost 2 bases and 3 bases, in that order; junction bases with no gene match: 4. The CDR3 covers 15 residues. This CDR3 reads CASSLNPGGYNEQFF. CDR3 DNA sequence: TGTGCCAGCAGCTTAAACCCGGGGGGCTACAATGAGCAGTTCTTC.